One sample yielded the 2 T cell receptor beta chains listed below, sequenced in a study of blood T cell repertoires in COVID-19. The method was immunoSEQ multiplex PCR; TCRdb's version includes in-frame clones alone and lacks a portion of them. The table records some 200,000 clones, approximately 86% of them present only once. Sequencing was carried out using peripheral blood. The receptors here all came from a man between 60 and 75 years old with COVID-19, enrolled during active disease.

V and J are TRBV10-2 and TRBJ2-2; 7 bases align to TRBD2. The CDR3 extends over 13 amino acids. Per the germline V gene, CDR1 is WSHSY and CDR2 is SAAADI. The J segment lost 7 bases and the V segment lost 7 bases, leaving 6 bases of the junction unmatched. The CDR3 is CASTVVAGGELFF. CDR3 DNA: TGCGCCAGCACCGTAGTAGCGGGCGGGGAGCTGTTTTTT.

V usage is TRBV19 and J usage is TRBJ2-1, with TRBD2 identical over 10 bases. This CDR3 is 14 amino acids long. V shed 2 bases and J 6 bases; nucleotides not matched to a gene: 1. The V gene's germline CDR1 is LNHDA and CDR2 SQIVND (reference sequence). The CDR3 loop reads CASSILAGVNEQFF. As DNA, the CDR3 is TGTGCCAGTAGTATACTAGCGGGAGTCAATGAGCAGTTCTTC.